A selection of T cell receptor beta chains follows, all from one sample in a study of blood T cell repertoires in COVID-19. Repertoires were generated with immunoSEQ multiplex PCR, while TCRdb's copy carries only in-frame clones and drops some. The top ten hold 3.6% of the sample, which has hundreds of thousands of clones, around four fifths seen once. Sequencing was carried out using PBMCs or T cells enriched from blood (not recorded which). These receptors all come from a middle-aged woman who had been exposed to COVID-19. The conserved cysteine and the conserved F or W are not part of the CDR3 here. Fields, in order: clone size, J gene, V gene, D gene, CDR3 protein. D genes are given only for firm matches. Size is omitted from some rows. Given values are once, few, many or a class for expanded clones.

>.|TRBJ2-4|TRBV5-1|.
ASSLGNAGAKNIQY
>.|TRBJ2-2|TRBV11-2|TRBD1
ASSLEQGAFTGELF
>once|TRBJ1-5|TRBV4-2|.
ASSQDRSGGAQH
>.|TRBJ2-1|TRBV5-1|TRBD1
ASSSGDRGNEQF
>.|TRBJ2-1|TRBV3-1/TRBV3-2|TRBD2
ASSQASGGIYNEQF
>once|TRBJ1-1|TRBV27|TRBD1
ASSPSTGTGTRESEAF
>.|TRBJ1-1|TRBV5-1|.
ASSLSHGYTEAF
>.|TRBJ2-7|TRBV4-2|.
ASSQGPRSSYEQY
>.|TRBJ1-5|TRBV24-1|.
ATSDLPGRGAEPQH
>.|TRBJ2-2|TRBV19|TRBD2
ASKPGGYTGELF
>.|TRBJ2-1|TRBV6-5|.
ASSYSGHYNEQF
>.|TRBJ2-6|TRBV15|.
ATSGAGAGANVLT
>.|TRBJ2-7|TRBV7-9|.
ASSLPSHEQY
>.|TRBJ1-1|TRBV2|TRBD1
ASSRQGRAEAF
>.|TRBJ2-7|TRBV11-1|.
ASSLVARGSYEQY
>.|TRBJ2-4|TRBV11-2|TRBD2
ASSLTGSGGAELY
>.|TRBJ1-2|TRBV28|.
ASSPPPFTGNLDGYT
>.|TRBJ2-2|TRBV7-9|.
ASSFFPVRSTGELF
>.|TRBJ2-1|TRBV11-2|.
ASSLEQLRYNEQF
>.|TRBJ1-6|TRBV5-8|.
ASGGGSSYNSPLH
>.|TRBJ1-4|TRBV25-1|.
ASSAINAEKLF
>.|TRBJ1-5|TRBV6-5|TRBD1
ASTRTGGGNQPQH
>.|TRBJ1-1|TRBV7-9|TRBD1
ASSLTRGERSEAF
>.|TRBJ1-3|TRBV7-2|.
ASSRTTVYSGNTIY
>few|TRBJ2-2|TRBV4-1|.
ASSPKPHRGAGGELF
>.|TRBJ2-7|TRBV28|.
ASTRAYEQY
>.|TRBJ2-1|TRBV10-2|.
ASSGLVGSDEQF
>.|TRBJ1-2|TRBV7-2|TRBD1
ASSQQGSNYGYT
>.|TRBJ1-4|TRBV10-3|.
AISEPLQAQRHEKLF
>.|TRBJ1-2|TRBV9|.
ASSVEGHPIRGYGYT
>.|TRBJ2-3|TRBV18|.
ASSLPGTDTQY
>once|TRBJ1-2|TRBV6-5|TRBD1
ASSYSSRGQGGYT
>.|TRBJ2-1|TRBV7-8|TRBD2
ASSLISLRGGQYNEQF